These 9 T cell receptor beta chains came from one sample sequenced in a study of PD-1 blockade in mismatch repair-deficient tumors. Assay: immunoSEQ multiplex PCR; the TCRdb copy retains only in-frame clones and omits some. The table shows about 110,000 clones, with over 60% occurring only once. Sequencing was performed on peripheral blood, taken more than 58 weeks after starting pembrolizumab. The origin of the receptors is an adult with mismatch repair-deficient cancer.

The V gene is TRBV6-6, the J gene TRBJ2-5; a weak D match, TRBD2 (5 bases). V lost 6 bases and J 1 base, leaving 12 bases between the germline ends. Germline values: CDR1 MNHNY, CDR2 SVGAGI (reference sequence). This CDR3 is 14 amino acids long. CDR3 protein: CASRSGNFQETQYF. The CDR3 DNA is TGTGCCAGCAGGTCCGGGAACTTCCAAGAGACCCAGTACTTC.

The rearrangement links TRBV6-1 to TRBJ2-7; TRBD2 agrees at 7 bases. Germline V gives CDR1 MNHNS, CDR2 SASEGT. V shed 3 bases, J shed 2 bases, and the junction held 10 bases outside the gene matches. The CDR3 is 16 residues long. The CDR3 DNA is TGTGCCAGCAGTGATGGGTCCGGGAGGAACCCCTACGAGCAGTACTTC. It yields the protein CASSDGSGRNPYEQYF.

CDR3 coding DNA: TGTGCCAGCAGCTTAAGGTTCGGTCCCTACGAGCAGTACTTC. This encodes CASSLRFGPYEQYF. The chain couples TRBV7-2 to TRBJ2-5, with D unresolved. With the DNA end fitting TRBJ2-7 better, the J assignment may be wrong. CDR1 SGHTA and CDR2 FQGNSA come from the germline V gene. The CDR3 loop spans 14 amino acids.

The count of this clone is one. The CDR3 region is CASSEGLAGERWQFF. CDR3 coding DNA: TGTGCCAGCAGTGAAGGACTAGCGGGAGAACGGTGGCAGTTCTTC. This sequence joins TRBV6-1 and TRBJ2-1; 12 nucleotides align to TRBD2. CDR1 and CDR2 (germline): MNHNS, SASEGT. V dropped 1 base and J dropped 12; count of bases not matched to a gene: 7. CDR3 length: 15 residues.

The chain combines TRBV19 with TRBJ2-6, with 11 bases lining up with TRBD1. The CDR3 has 16 residues. V lost 11 bases and J lost 0; bases outside the gene matches: 6. Germline-derived CDR1 and CDR2 are LNHDA and SQIVND (reference sequence). The CDR3 sequence is CAGGQGGSSGANVLTF. CDR3 bases: TGTGCCGGGGGACAGGGGGGCTCCTCTGGGGCCAACGTCCTGACTTTC.

The rearrangement uses TRBV10-2 and TRBJ1-2; unclear D gene. This CDR3 is built from 13 residues. The V and J ends lost 2 bases and 4 bases respectively, with 8 bases between them. The germline gives CDR1 WSHSY, CDR2 SAAADI. The CDR3 loop is CASSEPGSYGYTF. The CDR3 region has the DNA TGCGCCAGCAGTGAGCCGGGGAGCTATGGCTACACCTTC.

This chain links TRBV2 with TRBJ1-2, with no clear D. Per germline, CDR1 SNHLY and CDR2 FYNNEI. This CDR3 comprises 14 residues. With 4 bases removed from V and 8 bases from J, the gap between germline ends came to 17 bases. CDR3 protein: CASSVGRQTGGYTF. CDR3 DNA: TGTGCCAGCAGTGTCGGACGGCAAACGGGGGGCTACACCTTC. The full variable domain, in which reference TRBV2 and TRBJ1-2 provide the parts outside the CDR3, is EPEVTQTPSHQVTQMGQEVILRCVPISNHLYFYWYRQILGQKVEFLVSFYNNEISEKSEIFDDQFSVERPDGSNFTLKIRSTKLEDSAMYFCASSVGRQTGGYTFGSGTRLTVV.

This rearrangement joins TRBV5-1 to TRBJ2-4, with 10 bases identical to TRBD2. The CDR3 consists of 15 residues. V lost 1 base to trimming and J lost 6 bases; unmatched junction nucleotides: 4. From germline, CDR1 is SGHRS and CDR2 YFSETQ. The CDR3 bases are TGCGCCAGCAGCTTGTCACTAGCGGGATCAAACATTCAGTACTTC. Its translation: CASSLSLAGSNIQYF. Together with reference TRBV5-1 and TRBJ2-4, the CDR3 gives the full variable domain: KAGVTQTPRYLIKTRGQQVTLSCSPISGHRSVSWYQQTPGQGLQFLFEYFSETQRNKGNFPGRFSGRQFSNSRSEMNVSTLELGDSALYLCASSLSLAGSNIQYFGAGTRLSVL.

The chain employs TRBV7-3 and TRBJ2-2; 10 nucleotides line up with TRBD1. This CDR3 region has 15 residues. Trimming took 2 bases from V and 4 from J; bases not matched to a gene: 1. From germline, CDR1 is SGHTA and CDR2 FQGTGA. This chain's CDR3 is CASSLDRGLTGELFF. Here the CDR3 DNA reads TGTGCCAGCAGCTTAGACAGGGGGCTCACCGGGGAGCTGTTTTTT.